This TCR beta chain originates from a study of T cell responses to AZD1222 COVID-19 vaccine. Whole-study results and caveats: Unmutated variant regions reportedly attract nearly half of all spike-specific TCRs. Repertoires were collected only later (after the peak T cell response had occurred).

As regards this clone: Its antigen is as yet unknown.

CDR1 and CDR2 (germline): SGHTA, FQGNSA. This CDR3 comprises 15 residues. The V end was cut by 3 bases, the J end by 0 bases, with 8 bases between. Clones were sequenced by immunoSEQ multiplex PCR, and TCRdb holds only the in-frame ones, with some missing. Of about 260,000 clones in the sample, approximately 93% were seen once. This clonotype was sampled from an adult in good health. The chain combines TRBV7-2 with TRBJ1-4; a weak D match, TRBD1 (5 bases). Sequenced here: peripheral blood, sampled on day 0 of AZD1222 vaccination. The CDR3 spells CASSFLTATNEKLFF. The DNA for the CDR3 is TGTGCCAGCAGCTTCTTGACAGCAACTAATGAAAAACTGTTTTTT.